The 27 T cell receptor beta chains in this list originate from one sample, sequenced in a study of spatial heterogeneity in lung cancer. TCRdb recomputed calls from the 5' RACE reads with MiXCR, one row per CDR3 protein. The sample includes fewer than 2,000 distinct CDR3 sequences, approximately 7.8% seen only once; the top ten take 22%. Time point meaning: sample taken at primary tumor resection. Tumor, nontumor lung or frozen PBMC supplied whole RNA, sequenced without sorting. This material consisted of normal lung tissue next to the tumor, taken at surgery. The receptors come from a male donor with early-stage non-small cell lung cancer.

By share, this clonotype counts as medium-sized. The library was built for alpha chains, so this beta chain is an off-target read and its size means little. The chain is built from TRBV20-1 and TRBJ1-1; 9 positions match TRBD1. J was trimmed by 7 bases and V by 5 bases; bases with no gene match: 8. Germline CDR1 and CDR2: DFQATT and SNEGSKA (reference sequence). The CDR3 spans 13 residues. The CDR3 here is CSARRDRAGEAFF. The CDR3 bases are TGCAGTGCTCGCCGGGACAGGGCAGGTGAAGCTTTCTTT.

This clonotype was detected many times. This beta chain is a stray sequence in a library constructed for alpha chains; its clone size is not meaningful. The rearrangement joins TRBV3-1 to TRBJ2-7; D gene unclear. Per germline, CDR1 LGHDT and CDR2 YNNKEL (reference sequence). V was clipped by 4 bases and J by 0 bases, with 7 bases between them. This CDR3 spans 13 amino acids. The DNA of the CDR3 is TGTGCCAGCAGCCTAGAGAACTCCTACGAGCAGTACTTC. This encodes CASSLENSYEQYF.

This clonotype was observed many times. Since the library was made to target alpha chains, this beta chain is a stray read and its abundance is not meaningful. The chain joins TRBV27 to TRBJ2-7; D may be TRBD1 (5 bases). This CDR3 comprises 12 residues. Trimming took 6 bases from V and 4 from J, leaving 10 bases between them. The germline V gene has CDR1 MNHEY and CDR2 SMNVEV (reference sequence). The CDR3 DNA sequence: TGTGCCAGCAGGCCTAACAGGTACGAGCAGTACTTC. Protein: CASRPNRYEQYF.

This clonotype is deemed large (0.1 to 1%). The size of this beta chain means little, since it is a stray read in a library made for alpha chains. This chain links TRBV6-2 or TRBV6-3 with TRBJ2-4; D is unresolved. CDR1 is MNHEY, CDR2 SVGEGT, per germline. Trimming cost V 6 bases and J 3 bases, with 18 bases left between them. The CDR3 loop spans 16 amino acids. The CDR3 DNA reads as TGTGCCAGCAGGCAACCCGACTCCACTGGCAAAAACATTCAGTACTTC. It encodes CASRQPDSTGKNIQYF.

This clonotype occurred a few times. This beta chain is a stray read from a library made for alpha chains; its abundance is not meaningful. V usage is TRBV20-1 and J usage is TRBJ2-7; a weak D match, TRBD2 (5 bases). Trimming removed 8 bases from V and 1 base from J, with 18 bases in between. The CDR3 extends over 14 amino acids. Germline CDR1 is DFQATT and CDR2 is SNEGSKA (reference sequence). CDR3 nucleotide sequence: TGCAGTACTTGGGTAGCGAGAGTTTCCTACGAGCAGTACTTC. This codes for CSTWVARVSYEQYF.

Within the sample, this clonotype is large. Since it is a stray read in a library aimed at alpha chains, this beta chain has a size that is not meaningful. V usage is TRBV10-3 and J usage is TRBJ2-7, with 9 bases aligning to TRBD1. J gave up 2 bases and V 11 bases, and 19 bases lay outside the gene matches. Germline V gene data show CDR1 as ENHRY and CDR2 as SYGVKD. The CDR3 is 17 amino acids. CDR3 DNA sequence: TGTGCCGCCCCTGGACAGGGGTGGTCCTCAGCGCCCTACGAGCAGTACTTC. Its protein is CAAPGQGWSSAPYEQYF.

By share, this clonotype ranks as medium-sized (0.01 to 0.1%). Within a library made for alpha chains, this beta chain is off target, and its count is uninformative. This chain links TRBV20-1 with TRBJ1-5; 7 nucleotides align to TRBD1. The CDR3 extends over 14 amino acids. The germline V gene has CDR1 DFQATT and CDR2 SNEGSKA (reference sequence). J gave up 2 bases and V 3 bases, and 4 bases lay outside the gene matches. The CDR3 reads CSARRQGGNQPQHF. The CDR3 coding sequence is TGCAGTGCTAGGAGACAGGGAGGCAATCAGCCCCAGCATTTT.

In this sample, this clonotype turned up many times. Since the library was made to target alpha chains, this beta chain is a stray read and its abundance is not meaningful. The chain recombines TRBV15 with TRBJ2-7; no firm D call. CDR3 length equals 13 residues. Trimming shortened V by 5 bases and J by 6 bases, and 14 bases separated the two germline ends. The germline CDR1 and CDR2 sequences are LNHNV and YYDKDF (reference sequence). CDR3 sequence reads: CATSGLVWSEQYF. Here the CDR3 DNA reads TGTGCCACCAGCGGCCTGGTTTGGTCCGAGCAGTACTTC.

Sample share makes this clonotype large (0.1 to 1%). The size of this beta chain means little, since it is a stray read in a library made for alpha chains. The chain is built from TRBV20-1 and TRBJ2-7; D may match TRBD1 or TRBD2 (5 bases each). Trimming stripped 4 bases from V and 5 bases from J, with 21 bases between. The CDR3 is 15 amino acids. Germline V gene sequence: CDR1 DFQATT, CDR2 SNEGSKA (reference sequence). The chain's CDR3 is CSATRSRAGSNEQYF. The CDR3 nucleotides are TGCAGTGCTACCAGAAGCCGGGCAGGGAGTAACGAGCAGTACTTC.

By proportion, this clonotype is medium-sized. This beta chain is a stray sequence in a library constructed for alpha chains; its clone size is not meaningful. The chain uses TRBV6-5 and TRBJ2-2; D is perhaps TRBD1 (6 bases). This CDR3 spans 14 amino acids. CDR1 and CDR2 (germline): MNHEY, SVGAGI. Trimming removed 6 bases from V and 4 bases from J, with 12 bases in between. CDR3 in DNA: TGTGCCAGCAGCCCCCCAGGGGCCACCGGGGAGCTGTTTTTT. It is translated as CASSPPGATGELFF.

By sample share, this clonotype is medium-sized. The library was prepared for alpha chains; this beta chain is a stray read, so its frequency means little. V is TRBV30 and J is TRBJ2-4; a possible D gene is TRBD2 (6 bases). In germline, CDR1 is GTSNPN, CDR2 SVGIG (reference sequence). Trimming took 2 bases from V and 16 from J, leaving 15 bases between them. The CDR3 totals 11 residues. CDR3 residues: CAWSSRGTIYF. The DNA of the CDR3 is TGTGCCTGGAGTTCGCGGGGCACTATATACTTC.

This clonotype was seen repeatedly, ten times or more. This beta chain appears as a stray read in a library generated for alpha chains; its size is not informative. This chain links TRBV7-6 with TRBJ1-5; D is perhaps TRBD1 (5 bases). The CDR3 contains 15 residues. Trimming took off 1 base at V and 5 bases at J, with 12 bases between the two ends. Germline V gives CDR1 SGHVS, CDR2 FNYEAQ. The CDR3 reads CASSLVGGLDQPQHF. CDR3 DNA: TGTGCCAGCAGCTTAGTTGGGGGTCTTGATCAGCCCCAGCATTTT.

Concerning this clonotype itself: This beta chain is a stray read from a library made for alpha chains; its abundance is not meaningful. The chain employs TRBV11-2 and TRBJ2-5; TRBD2 agrees at 12 bases. After removal of 4 bases from V and 7 bases from J, the junction contained 10 bases not matched to a gene. Per germline, CDR1 SGHAT and CDR2 FQNNGV. The CDR3 is 16 residues long. In DNA form, the CDR3 reads TGTGCCAGCAGCTCTCGGACTAGCGGGGTCCCGGTGACCCAGTACTTC. Translated, it gives CASSSRTSGVPVTQYF.

This clonotype occurred a few times. A library prepared for alpha chains yielded this beta chain as an off-target read; its size is of little meaning. This rearrangement joins TRBV7-6 to TRBJ2-2, with D possibly TRBD1 on 5 matching bases. Germline loops: CDR1 SGHVS, CDR2 FNYEAQ. CDR3 length: 15 residues. V was cut by 1 base and J by 1 base, with 7 bases left in between. The chain's CDR3 is CASSLDRLNTGELFF. CDR3 DNA sequence: TGTGCCAGCAGCTTAGACAGGCTGAACACCGGGGAGCTGTTTTTT.

By sample fraction, this clonotype is medium-sized. This beta chain was picked up by a library intended for alpha chains and is off target, so its count carries little meaning. The chain couples TRBV14 to TRBJ1-1, with unresolved D. Trimming took off 7 bases at V and 0 bases at J, with 9 bases between the two ends. Germline CDR1 is SGHDN and CDR2 is FVKESK. The CDR3 covers 13 residues. The DNA of the CDR3 is TGTGCCAGCAACTCGCAGGTGAACACTGAAGCTTTCTTT. Translated: CASNSQVNTEAFF. The complete variable domain, with remaining parts taken from reference TRBV14 and TRBJ1-1, reads EAGVTQFPSHSVIEKGQTVTLRCDPISGHDNLYWYRRVMGKEIKFLLHFVKESKQDESGMPNNRFLAERTGGTYSTLKVQPAELEDSGVYFCASNSQVNTEAFFGQGTRLTVV.

In this sample, this clonotype is medium-sized. Within a library made for alpha chains, this beta chain is off target, and its count is uninformative. The chain is built from TRBV12-3 or TRBV12-4 and TRBJ2-1; tentative D call: TRBD2 (6 bases). The CDR3 sequence is 14 residues long. V dropped 2 bases and J dropped 9 bases, with 14 bases sitting between them. The CDR3, as DNA: TGTGCCAGCAGTTTAACCGGGGGAAAACTTGAGCAGTTCTTC. It translates to CASSLTGGKLEQFF.

By its share, this clonotype is medium-sized. The library was prepared for alpha chains; this beta chain is a stray read, so its frequency means little. The V and J genes are TRBV3-1 and TRBJ2-3, with 7 bases fitting TRBD1. This CDR3 spans 15 amino acids. V gave up 6 bases and J gave up 8 bases; unmatched junction bases: 14. Germline CDR1 reads LGHDT; CDR2 reads YNNKEL (reference sequence). As DNA, the CDR3 is TGTGCCAGCAGTCTTACAGGGGTGGAGGCGGGTACGCAGTATTTT. Its protein product is CASSLTGVEAGTQYF.

This clonotype is medium-sized in the sample. This beta chain is off target for a library built for alpha chains, so its abundance means little. The V call is TRBV9, the J call TRBJ2-2, with TRBD2 matching over 10 bases. Germline trimming cut 3 bases from V and 1 base from J; bases unmatched to any gene: 3. CDR1 and CDR2 (germline): SGDLS, YYNGEE. The CDR3 is 16 amino acids. The DNA of the CDR3 is TGTGCCAGCAGCGAATGGACTAGCGGGAACACCGGGGAGCTGTTTTTT. Translation: CASSEWTSGNTGELFF.

Ten or more counts support this clonotype. This beta chain turned up in a library designed for alpha chains; as an off-target read, its abundance says little. The chain is built from TRBV7-9 and TRBJ2-1; TRBD2 might be the D (7 bases). Germline V gene lookup returns CDR1 SEHNR and CDR2 FQNEAQ (reference sequence). The CDR3 covers 15 residues. Trimming pared 1 base from V and 2 bases from J, leaving 9 bases between. CDR3 sequence (DNA): TGTGCCAGCAGCTTAGTCGGGGGGCCCTACAATGAGCAGTTCTTC. It is translated as CASSLVGGPYNEQFF. The whole variable domain, filled in from reference TRBV7-9 and TRBJ2-1, reads DTGVSQNPRHKITKRGQNVTFRCDPISEHNRLYWYRQTLGQGPEFLTYFQNEAQLEKSRLLSDRFSAERPKGSFSTLEIQRTEQGDSAMYLCASSLVGGPYNEQFFGPGTRLTVL.

In this sample, this clonotype is medium-sized (0.01 to 0.1%). This beta chain is an off-target read within a library intended for alpha chains, so its frequency means little. The chain couples TRBV5-1 to TRBJ2-5; D perhaps matches TRBD1 (5 bases). V lost 3 bases and J 2 bases, leaving 8 bases between the germline ends. This CDR3 is 13 amino acids long. Germline CDR1 SGHRS, CDR2 YFSETQ. For the CDR3, the DNA is TGCGCCAGCAGCTGGACAACTCAAGAGACCCAGTACTTC. Its translation is CASSWTTQETQYF.

This clonotype is medium-sized (0.01 to 0.1%) within its sample. Being off target in a library aimed at alpha chains, this beta chain has a size of little meaning. V is TRBV11-3 and J is TRBJ2-3; D uncertain. This CDR3 contains 15 residues. V gave up 1 base and J gave up 5 bases, with 13 bases separating them. Germline V gene data show CDR1 as SGHNT and CDR2 as YENEEA. The CDR3 protein is CASSLGVPLGDTQYF. CDR3 in DNA: TGTGCCAGCAGCTTAGGCGTGCCCCTGGGAGATACGCAGTATTTT.

By sample share, this clonotype is medium-sized. The library was built for alpha chains, so this beta chain is an off-target read and its size means little. The chain is built from TRBV20-1 and TRBJ2-1; no clear D gene. Per germline, CDR1 DFQATT and CDR2 SNEGSKA (reference sequence). This CDR3 is built from 14 residues. V was trimmed by 2 bases and J by 6 bases, leaving 14 bases between them. The CDR3 protein is CSARTWRNLNEQFF. The CDR3 region has the DNA TGCAGTGCTAGAACCTGGCGGAACCTCAATGAGCAGTTCTTC.

On this clonotype itself: Found in a library prepared for alpha chains, this beta chain is an off-target read, and its abundance has little meaning. The chain joins TRBV5-4 to TRBJ1-1, with D perhaps TRBD1 (6 bases). The V end was cut by 3 bases, the J end by 4 bases, with 16 bases between. The CDR3 is 15 amino acids. CDR1 SGHNT and CDR2 YYREEE come from the germline V gene (reference sequence). The CDR3 DNA reads as TGTGCCAGCAGCTCAAAGGGGGGTCCCCCCACTGAAGCTTTCTTT. Protein sequence: CASSSKGGPPTEAFF.

As to this clonotype: This beta chain was picked up by a library intended for alpha chains and is off target, so its count carries little meaning. This chain links TRBV20-1 with TRBJ1-5, with TRBD1 as a possible D gene (5 bases). The germline V gene has CDR1 DFQATT and CDR2 SNEGSKA (reference sequence). Trimming cost V 5 bases and J 4 bases, with 15 bases left between them. The CDR3 length is 14 residues. The CDR3 bases are TGCAGTGCTTCGACTCAGGCAGGGAATCAGCCCCAGCATTTT. Translation: CSASTQAGNQPQHF.

Judged by abundance, this clonotype is medium-sized. This beta chain is a stray read from a library made for alpha chains; its abundance is not meaningful. The chain is built from TRBV20-1 and TRBJ1-4, with 7 bases aligning to TRBD1. The V and J ends lost 5 bases and 4 bases, in that order; junction bases with no gene match: 7. CDR1 is DFQATT, CDR2 SNEGSKA, per germline (reference sequence). This CDR3 region has 14 residues. CDR3 bases: TGCAGTGCTCCGCCAGGGGGGGGTAATGAAAAACTGTTTTTT. This sequence encodes CSAPPGGGNEKLFF.

By proportion, this clonotype is medium-sized. This beta chain is an off-target read within a library intended for alpha chains, so its frequency means little. This chain uses TRBV20-1 with TRBJ2-7; perhaps D is TRBD1 or TRBD2 (5 bases each). Germline assignment: CDR1 DFQATT and CDR2 SNEGSKA (reference sequence). The CDR3 sequence is 13 residues long. Trimming took off 5 bases at V and 9 bases at J, with 20 bases between the two ends. The CDR3 sequence: CSAWGRRALGQYF. Written as DNA, the CDR3 is TGCAGTGCTTGGGGACGTAGGGCCCTTGGGCAGTACTTC.

With respect to this clonotype: The library was designed around alpha chains, so this beta chain is a stray read whose abundance carries little weight. The CDR3 nucleotides read TGTGCCAGCAGTTACTCCAAGGCCAAACTAGGGGAGACCCAGTACTTC. Translating gives CASSYSKAKLGETQYF. The V call is TRBV6-5, the J call TRBJ2-5, with a weak D call TRBD2 (5 bases). The CDR3 length is 16 residues. Germline V gene data show CDR1 as MNHEY and CDR2 as SVGAGI. The V end was cut by 0 bases, the J end by 5 bases, with 16 bases between.